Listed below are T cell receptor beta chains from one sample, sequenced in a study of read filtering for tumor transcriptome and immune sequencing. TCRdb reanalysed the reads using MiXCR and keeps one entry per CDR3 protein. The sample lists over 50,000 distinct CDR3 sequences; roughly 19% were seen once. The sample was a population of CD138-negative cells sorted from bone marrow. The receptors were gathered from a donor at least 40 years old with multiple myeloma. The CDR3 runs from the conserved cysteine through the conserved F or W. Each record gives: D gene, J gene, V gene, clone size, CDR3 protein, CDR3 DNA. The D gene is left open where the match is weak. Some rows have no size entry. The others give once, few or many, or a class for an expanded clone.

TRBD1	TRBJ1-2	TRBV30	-	CALGQGHGYTF	TGTGCCCTAGGACAGGGCCACGGCTACACCTTC
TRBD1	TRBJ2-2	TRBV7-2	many	CASSFGTGSGELFF	TGTGCCAGCAGCTTCGGGACAGGATCCGGGGAGCTGTTTTTT
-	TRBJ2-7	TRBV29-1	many	CSVRGQDSYEQYF	TGCAGCGTAAGAGGTCAGGACTCCTACGAGCAGTACTTC
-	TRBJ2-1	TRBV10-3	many	CAISEGGSRGEQFF	TGTGCCATCAGTGAAGGAGGGTCTAGGGGTGAGCAGTTCTTC
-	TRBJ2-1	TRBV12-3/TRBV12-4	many	CASSYFIGGHTSYNEQFF	TGTGCCAGCAGTTACTTTATCGGAGGACACACATCCTACAATGAGCAGTTCTTC
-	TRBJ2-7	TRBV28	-	CASRRGGTYEQYF	TGTGCCAGCAGGAGAGGCGGGACCTACGAGCAGTACTTC
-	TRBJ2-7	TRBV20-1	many	CSASRRRMGSYEQYF	TGCAGTGCTTCCCGACGGAGGATGGGGTCTTACGAGCAGTACTTC
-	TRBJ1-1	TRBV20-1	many	CSARVYNRGTEAFF	TGCAGTGCTAGAGTTTACAACCGGGGCACTGAAGCTTTCTTT
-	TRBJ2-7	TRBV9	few	CASSVGPGGQYEQYF	TGTGCCAGCAGCGTAGGTCCAGGGGGGCAGTACGAGCAGTACTTC
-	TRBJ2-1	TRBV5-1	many	CASSVMGDEQFF	TGCGCCAGCAGCGTTATGGGGGATGAGCAGTTCTTC
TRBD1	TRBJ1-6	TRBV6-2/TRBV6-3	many	CASRLTGGNSPLHF	TGTGCCAGCAGGCTCACAGGGGGTAATTCACCCCTCCACTTT
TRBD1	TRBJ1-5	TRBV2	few	CASRRGQDSNQPQHF	TGTGCCAGCAGGAGGGGACAGGACAGCAATCAGCCCCAGCATTTT
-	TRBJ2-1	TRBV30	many	CAWSNPSGGNNEQFF	TGTGCCTGGAGTAATCCCTCCGGGGGAAACAATGAGCAGTTCTTC
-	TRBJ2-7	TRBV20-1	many	CSASQANPYEQYF	TGCAGTGCTTCCCAGGCAAATCCCTACGAGCAGTACTTC
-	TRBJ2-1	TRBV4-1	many	CASSQVGTGSSYNEQFF	TGCGCCAGCAGCCAAGTCGGAACAGGGAGCTCCTACAATGAGCAGTTCTTC
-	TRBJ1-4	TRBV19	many	CASSIWTATNEKLFF	TGTGCCAGTAGTATATGGACGGCAACTAATGAAAAACTGTTTTTT
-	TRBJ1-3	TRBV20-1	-	CSARPLGRLRTNTIYF	TGCAGTGCTAGGCCCCTCGGCCGGCTCCGGACAAACACCATATATTTT
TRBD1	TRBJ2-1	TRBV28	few	CASSWGQGGLQFF	TGTGCCAGCAGCTGGGGACAGGGAGGTCTGCAGTTCTTC
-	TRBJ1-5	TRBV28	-	CASSSRRGDQPQHF	TGTGCCAGCAGCTCGCGCAGGGGAGATCAGCCCCAGCATTTT
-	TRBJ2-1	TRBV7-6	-	CASSLPGAAPAEQFF	TGTGCCAGCAGCTTACCCGGGGCAGCACCAGCTGAGCAGTTCTTC
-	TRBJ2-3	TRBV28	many	CASSSGGRQTDTQYF	TGTGCCAGCAGTTCCGGGGGGCGTCAGACAGATACGCAGTATTTT
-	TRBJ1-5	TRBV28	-	CASSPGGGGQPQHF	TGTGCCAGCAGCCCCGGGGGTGGGGGTCAGCCCCAGCATTTT
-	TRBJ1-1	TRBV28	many	CATRGGGDTEAFF	TGTGCCACAAGGGGGGGTGGAGACACTGAAGCTTTCTTT
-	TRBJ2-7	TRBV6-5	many	CASSYGSTYEQYF	TGTGCCAGCAGTTACGGCAGCACCTACGAGCAGTACTTC
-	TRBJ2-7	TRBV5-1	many	CASSLGRNSYEQYF	TGCGCCAGCAGCTTGGGACGAAACTCCTACGAGCAGTACTTC
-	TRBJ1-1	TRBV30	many	CAWNDPRTEAFF	TGTGCCTGGAACGACCCTAGGACTGAAGCTTTCTTT
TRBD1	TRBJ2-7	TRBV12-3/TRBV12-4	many	CASSGTGTFYEQYF	TGTGCCAGCAGTGGGACAGGGACTTTTTACGAGCAGTACTTC
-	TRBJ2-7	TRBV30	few	CAWSVSLSYEQYF	TGTGCCTGGAGTGTAAGCCTTTCCTACGAGCAGTACTTC
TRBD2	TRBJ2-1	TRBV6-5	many	CASSQGLAGGGQFF	TGTGCCAGCAGTCAGGGACTAGCGGGGGGAGGGCAGTTCTTC
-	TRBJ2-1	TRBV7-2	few	CASSTPGTYNEQFF	TGTGCCAGCAGCACTCCGGGAACCTACAATGAGCAGTTCTTC
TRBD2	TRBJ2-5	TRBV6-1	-	CATRRREGLYQETQYF	TGTGCCACGAGGCGGCGGGAGGGCCTGTACCAAGAGACCCAGTACTTC
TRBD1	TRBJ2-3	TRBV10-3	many	CATAGTGDPDTQYF	TGTGCCACCGCCGGGACAGGGGACCCAGATACGCAGTATTTT
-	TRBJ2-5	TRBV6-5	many	CASSYNRKETQYF	TGTGCCAGCAGTTACAACAGGAAGGAGACCCAGTACTTC
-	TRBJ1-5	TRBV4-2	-	CASSPRVGNSYSNQPQHF	TGTGCCAGCAGCCCCCGGGTAGGCAACAGTTATAGCAATCAGCCCCAGCATTTT
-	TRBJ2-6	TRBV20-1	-	CCAPTGPSGANVLAF	TGCTGTGCCCCCACAGGCCCCTCTGGGGCCAACGTCCTGGCTTTC
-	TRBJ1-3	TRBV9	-	CASSPIHSTSGNTIYF	TGTGCCAGCAGCCCAATACACAGTACCTCTGGAAACACCATATATTTT
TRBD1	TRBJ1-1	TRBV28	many	CASSPGTGGWTEAFF	TGTGCCAGCAGCCCCGGGACAGGGGGTTGGACTGAAGCTTTCTTT
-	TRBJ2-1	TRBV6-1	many	CASSEVSGQGHEQFF	TGTGCCAGCAGTGAAGTAAGTGGGCAGGGCCATGAGCAGTTCTTC
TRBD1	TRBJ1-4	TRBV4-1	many	CASSQATGDEKLFF	TGCGCCAGCAGCCAAGCTACAGGGGATGAAAAACTGTTTTTT
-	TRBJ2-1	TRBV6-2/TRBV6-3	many	CASSISQGFLSNEQFF	TGTGCCAGCAGCATCTCCCAGGGGTTTTTATCCAATGAGCAGTTCTTC
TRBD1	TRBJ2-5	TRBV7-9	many	CASSIRDSLETQYF	TGTGCCAGCAGCATCCGGGACAGCTTGGAGACCCAGTACTTC
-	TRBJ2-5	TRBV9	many	CASSVGPRRVETQYF	TGTGCCAGCAGCGTAGGGCCCCGCAGGGTGGAGACCCAGTACTTC